This passage covers 5 T cell receptor beta chains from one sample sequenced in a study of T cell responses to AZD1222 COVID-19 vaccine. TCRdb's table, derived via immunoSEQ multiplex PCR, lists solely in-frame clones and lacks some. The sample holds about 150,000 clones, more than 90% seen once. This specimen consisted of peripheral blood, obtained on day 0 of AZD1222 vaccination. All receptors derive from an adult in good health.

This clone was counted once. The V and J genes are TRBV19 and TRBJ2-4; 9 bases are shared with TRBD1. The CDR3 contains 17 residues. Unmatched junction bases numbered 10, after V lost 7 bases and J lost 0 bases. From germline, CDR1 is LNHDA and CDR2 SQIVND (reference sequence). The CDR3 reads CASTLGGTGLAKNIQYF. CDR3 nucleotide sequence: TGTGCCAGTACCTTGGGGGGGACAGGGTTAGCCAAAAACATTCAGTACTTC.

The CDR3 region is CASSFPGRINSPLHF. The CDR3 coding sequence is TGTGCCAGCAGTTTTCCGGGACGGATAAATTCACCCCTCCACTTT. The rearrangement links TRBV28 to TRBJ1-6; weak D call: TRBD1 (5 bases). The CDR3 contains 15 residues. V was pared by 3 bases and J by 7 bases, with 13 bases between. Germline CDR1 reads MDHEN; CDR2 reads SYDVKM. Full variable domain (missing parts from reference TRBV28 and TRBJ1-6): DVKVTQSSRYLVKRTGEKVFLECVQDMDHENMFWYRQDPGLGLRLIYFSYDVKMKEKGDIPEGYSVSREKKERFSLILESASTNQTSMYLCASSFPGRINSPLHFGNGTRLTVT.

The chain has TRBV10-2 and TRBJ1-1; D call uncertain. V lost 4 bases to trimming and J lost 0 bases, with 6 bases between them. Germline CDR1 and CDR2: WSHSY and SAAADI. The CDR3 has 13 amino acids. This CDR3 is CASSATVNTEAFF. CDR3 DNA sequence: TGCGCCAGCAGTGCAACAGTGAACACTGAAGCTTTCTTT.

The chain joins TRBV27 to TRBJ1-1; D unresolved. This CDR3 spans 13 amino acids. Per germline, CDR1 MNHEY and CDR2 SMNVEV (reference sequence). Deletions cut 8 bases from V and 0 bases from J, with 10 bases between. CDR3 DNA sequence: TGTGCCAGCTGGGCATTCATGAACACTGAAGCTTTCTTT. Its translation: CASWAFMNTEAFF.

The count of this clone is one. J is TRBJ2-3 and V is TRBV21-1. TRBV21-1 is a pseudogene. The CDR3 has 15 amino acids. CDR3 sequence (DNA): TGTGCCAGCAGCCATGAGAGGGGAAACACAGATACGCAGTATTTT. This codes for CASSHERGNTDTQYF.